These 13 T cell receptor beta chains came from one sample sequenced in a study of post-analysis software for immune sequencing data. The library was made from cDNA and included unique molecular identifiers. TCRdb ran MiXCR on the PCR reads and lists one entry per CDR3 protein. The sample consists of approximately 730,000 distinct CDR3 sequences, 30% of them appearing once. Their specific antigens are unknown. Whole-study findings and limits: Five or six TRBV segments appeared more often in patients than in controls, and TRBV5-6, TRBV5-1 and TRBV20-1 were among these.

Sequencing was carried out using blood. The receptors were sampled from a girl aged 5-17 years with multiple sclerosis.

As to this clonotype: The junction departs from the called germline gene at one end, perhaps through a read error. The chain couples TRBV9 to TRBJ2-1, with 9 bases fitting TRBD2. The germline CDR1 and CDR2 sequences are SGDLS and YYNGEE. The length of the CDR3 is 15 residues. The CDR3 is CTSSVAASGNNEQFF. CDR3 bases: TGTACCAGCAGCGTGGCGGCTAGCGGGAACAATGAGCAGTTCTTC.

This chain connects TRBV5-1 to TRBJ2-5; no clear D. CDR1 and CDR2 from the germline V gene are SGHRS and YFSETQ. The CDR3 spans 14 residues. Trimming shortened V by 0 bases and J by 5 bases, and 11 bases separated the two germline ends. The CDR3 region has the DNA TGCGCCAGCAGCTTGGAACCAGAAGGGGAGACCCAGTACTTC. This gives the protein CASSLEPEGETQYF.

This clonotype was seen ten or more times. The chain couples TRBV7-2 to TRBJ2-1; D ambiguous. The germline V gene has CDR1 SGHTA and CDR2 FQGNSA. V was clipped by 2 bases and J by 7 bases, with 9 bases between them. The CDR3 spans 13 residues. The CDR3 bases are TGTGCCAGCAGCTTATATGGCAGGAATGAGCAGTTCTTC. This gives the protein CASSLYGRNEQFF.

The rearrangement uses TRBV7-2 and TRBJ2-5, with D unclear. Germline assignment: CDR1 SGHTA and CDR2 FQGNSA. This CDR3 has 13 amino acids. V gave up 1 base and J gave up 7 bases, with 10 bases separating them. CDR3 nucleotides: TGTGCCAGCAGCTTAGTTGATCACCGGACCCAGTACTTC. Its protein is CASSLVDHRTQYF.

This chain joins TRBV20-1 and TRBJ1-6; D unclear. Trimming removed 7 bases at V and 5 bases at J, with 12 bases between. Germline V lookup: CDR1 DFQATT, CDR2 SNEGSKA (reference sequence). The CDR3 is 13 amino acids. The CDR3 sequence: CSVRGHHNSPLHF. The CDR3 DNA reads TGCAGTGTACGGGGTCATCATAATTCACCCCTCCACTTT.

This clonotype was observed a handful of times. The rearrangement uses TRBV6-2 or TRBV6-3 and TRBJ2-5, with a tentative D call TRBD1 (6 bases). The length of the CDR3 is 18 residues. V lost 0 bases to trimming and J lost 1 base, with 18 bases between them. CDR1 and CDR2 (germline): MNHEY, SVGEGT. CDR3 sequence (DNA): TGTGCCAGCAGTTACTCTCGATCCGGGACACGGGCCCAAGAGACCCAGTACTTC. This gives the protein CASSYSRSGTRAQETQYF.

The chain carries TRBV4-3 and TRBJ2-4; perhaps TRBD2 as D (5 bases). In germline, CDR1 is LGHNA, CDR2 YSLEER. Between the trimmed V and J ends, which lost 1 base and 6 bases, there was a span of 7 bases. CDR3 length: 13 amino acids. The CDR3 DNA follows: TGCGCCAGCAGCCAAGGTGGGAGAAACATTCAGTACTTC. This sequence encodes CASSQGGRNIQYF.

This clonotype has only a few counts. The chain has TRBV20-1 and TRBJ2-4; D tentatively fits TRBD1 or TRBD2 (6 bases each). Trimming stripped 8 bases from V and 1 base from J, with 15 bases between. Germline CDR1 and CDR2: DFQATT and SNEGSKA (reference sequence). This CDR3 region has 14 residues. CDR3 bases: TGCAGTCCCCCCCCGGGGGCGGCCAAAAACATTCAGTACTTC. The encoded protein is CSPPPGAAKNIQYF.

This chain connects TRBV29-1 to TRBJ2-2; TRBD2 aligns across 10 bases. The CDR3 loop spans 15 amino acids. Unmatched junction bases numbered 10, after V lost 6 bases and J lost 6 bases. Germline CDR1 reads SQVTM; CDR2 reads ANQGSEA. The CDR3 DNA reads as TGCAGCGTCACTAGCGGGGTAACGGGGCCCGGGGAGCTGTTTTTT. This encodes CSVTSGVTGPGELFF.

The rearrangement uses TRBV28 and TRBJ2-1; D uncertain. The CDR3 is 10 residues long. The germline V and J ends were trimmed by 8 bases and 10 bases, with 9 bases remaining between them. Germline lookup yields CDR1 MDHEN and CDR2 SYDVKM. The CDR3 bases are TGTGCCAGCTCCGATAGGGAGCAGTTCTTC. It translates to CASSDREQFF. Full variable domain (outside the CDR3, taken from reference TRBV28 and TRBJ2-1): DVKVTQSSRYLVKRTGEKVFLECVQDMDHENMFWYRQDPGLGLRLIYFSYDVKMKEKGDIPEGYSVSREKKERFSLILESASTNQTSMYLCASSDREQFFGPGTRLTVL.

V is TRBV3-1 and J is TRBJ1-6; no clear D. This CDR3 is 15 amino acids long. Looked up from germline, CDR1 is LGHDT and CDR2 is YNNKEL (reference sequence). V lost 0 bases and J lost 8, with 11 bases in between. The CDR3 DNA reads as TGTGCCAGCAGCCAAGATAGCGGTCGTTATTCACCCCTCCACTTT. Its translation: CASSQDSGRYSPLHF.

At least ten counts were recorded for this clonotype. This chain joins TRBV7-2 and TRBJ2-5; 14 bases are a match to TRBD2. CDR1 and CDR2 (germline): SGHTA, FQGNSA. CDR3 length equals 16 residues. Trimming cost V 5 bases and J 5 bases; bases outside gene matches: 7. The CDR3: CASSMGLAGDSETQYF. The CDR3 coding sequence is TGTGCCAGCAGCATGGGACTAGCGGGAGATTCTGAGACCCAGTACTTC.

This clonotype was observed a handful of times. This rearrangement joins TRBV5-1 to TRBJ2-1; 9 nucleotides align to TRBD2. Trimming at V came to 0 bases and at J to 9 bases, leaving 4 bases not matched to a gene. The CDR3 runs 14 residues. Germline V gives CDR1 SGHRS, CDR2 YFSETQ. CDR3 sequence (DNA): TGCGCCAGCAGCTTGGTTAGCGGGAGAAGTGAGCAGTTCTTC. It codes for CASSLVSGRSEQFF.